The rows below give T cell receptor beta chains drawn from one sample of a study of regulatory T cells in long-lasting Graves disease. Via MiXCR, TCRdb re-called the multiplex PCR reads, giving one row per CDR3 protein. The top ten clones hold approximately 25% of a sample with 400,000 to 650,000 distinct CDR3 sequences, around 16% of them seen once. These data also featured in a second study, about T cells in Graves' hyperthyroidism and ophthalmopathy.

Material: peripheral blood mononuclear cells (PBMCs), obtained at new diagnosis, from a patient treated with antithyroid drugs. The origin of the receptors is a woman aged 35 to 59 with Graves disease. The CDR3 runs from the conserved cysteine through the conserved F or W. The D gene is left open where the match is weak. Expanded clones get a size class; other rows say once, few or many, or leave the size out.

.	TRBV13	TRBJ2-2	TRBD1	TGTGCCAGCAGCTTGGCCGAAGGGGGCGCGAACACCGGGGAGCTGTTTTTT	CASSLAEGGANTGELFF
many	TRBV3-1	TRBJ1-1	TRBD1	TGTGCCAGCAGCCTCCGGGACAGGGACCCTGAAGCTTTCTTT	CASSLRDRDPEAFF
.	TRBV6-9	TRBJ2-3	TRBD2	TGTGCCAGCAGTTCCGGAGCGGGGGGGCGGTTACCAGATACGCAGTATTTT	CASSSGAGGRLPDTQYF
many	TRBV3-1	TRBJ1-4	.	TGTGCCAGCAGCCAAGTTAGTGAGCTGTTTTTT	CASSQVSELFF
few	TRBV6-1	TRBJ1-2	.	TGTGCCAGCAATGCAGGGAACAGCTATGGCTACACCTTC	CASNAGNSYGYTF
.	TRBV3-1	TRBJ1-3	.	TGTGCCAGCAGCCAGGAAGCCGGGACACCCAAAGGGGTGCGGGGAAACACCATATATTTT	CASSQEAGTPKGVRGNTIYF
.	TRBV5-1	TRBJ2-5	TRBD2	TGCGCCAGCAGCTTGGGGGGGACTAGCGGACCTGAAGGGACCCAGTACTTC	CASSLGGTSGPEGTQYF
many	TRBV7-9	TRBJ2-3	.	TGTGCCAGCAGCTTCGGTCCGCAGGATACGCAGTATTTT	CASSFGPQDTQYF
many	TRBV12-3/TRBV12-4	TRBJ1-1	.	TGTGCCAGCAGTTTCGCGGAGAGCACTGAAGCTTTCTTT	CASSFAESTEAFF
many	TRBV29-1	TRBJ2-1	.	TGCAGCGTTGAGATGAGGTACAATGAGCAGTTCTTC	CSVEMRYNEQFF
.	TRBV5-1	TRBJ2-7	TRBD2	TGCGCCAGCAGCTTGGCCGGGGGAGGGGCATCCTACGAGCAGTACTTC	CASSLAGGGASYEQYF
many	TRBV7-2	TRBJ2-7	TRBD1	TGTGCCAGCAGTCTCACCGGGACAGGTGTTTACGAGCAGTACTTC	CASSLTGTGVYEQYF
.	TRBV2	TRBJ2-6	.	TGTGCCAGCAGGTTGGGCGCTGGGGCCAACGTCCTGACTTTC	CASRLGAGANVLTF
few	TRBV3-1	TRBJ1-1	.	TGTGCCAGCAGCCTGTCCGGGGGAGGGATGAACACTGAAGCTTTCTTT	CASSLSGGGMNTEAFF
many	TRBV6-5	TRBJ2-7	TRBD1	TGTGCCAGCAGTTATCGACAGGGGGATTACGAGCAGTACTTC	CASSYRQGDYEQYF
few	TRBV19	TRBJ1-1	.	TGTGCCAGTAGTACGTCAGCTGGGACTGTAAACTCTGAAGCTTTCTTT	CASSTSAGTVNSEAFF
few	TRBV18	TRBJ1-5	.	TGTGCCAGCTCAACATCCCTTCCGACAAAAGCTGGCAATCAGCCCCAGCATTTT	CASSTSLPTKAGNQPQHF
many	TRBV11-2	TRBJ2-7	TRBD1	TGTGCCAGCAGCACGGGACAGCTCAAAACGGCGTACGAGCAGTACTTC	CASSTGQLKTAYEQYF
few	TRBV3-1	TRBJ1-6	.	TGTGCCAGCAGCCAAGTCGGGTCACCCCTCCACTTT	CASSQVGSPLHF
few	TRBV7-2	TRBJ1-4	TRBD1	TGTGCCAGCAGCCAGGGGGGGGAATTTGAAAAACTGTTTTTT	CASSQGGEFEKLFF
many	TRBV3-1	TRBJ2-1	TRBD1	TGTGCCAGCAACAGGGGTAATGAGCAGTTCTTC	CASNRGNEQFF
many	TRBV12-3/TRBV12-4	TRBJ1-2	TRBD1	TGTGCCAGCAGTTTAATCCAGGGGGATTCCTATGGCTACACCTTC	CASSLIQGDSYGYTF
.	TRBV29-1	TRBJ2-5	.	TGCAGCGTTGACCCGTCTCAGTACCAAGAGACCCAGTACTTC	CSVDPSQYQETQYF
many	TRBV7-9	TRBJ2-5	.	TGTGCCAGCAGCACATTCTTAAACCAAGAGACCCAGTACTTC	CASSTFLNQETQYF
.	TRBV7-9	TRBJ1-5	TRBD1	TGTGCCAGCAGCTTCTCCGGGACAGGGAGCAATCAGCCCCAGCATTTT	CASSFSGTGSNQPQHF
.	TRBV4-2	TRBJ1-5	TRBD1	TGTGCCAGCAGCCAAGAACAGGGGGTGTCGGCAAGCAATCAGCCCCAGCATTTT	CASSQEQGVSASNQPQHF
.	TRBV11-2	TRBJ1-2	TRBD1	TGTGCCAGCAGCTTTACAGGGGTGTCGGGAGGCTACACCTTC	CASSFTGVSGGYTF
.	TRBV7-9	TRBJ1-1	.	TGTGCCAGCAGCTCCCGGGGATGGGACACAGGCCGTTGGACTGAAGCTTTCTTT	CASSSRGWDTGRWTEAFF
many	TRBV2	TRBJ2-7	.	TGTGCCAGCAGTGTTGAGGCAGCCTACGAGCAGTACTTC	CASSVEAAYEQYF
.	TRBV10-3	TRBJ2-7	TRBD1	TGTGCCAGCAGACTAAGACGGACAGGGTTCTACGAGCAGTACTTC	CASRLRRTGFYEQYF
.	TRBV19	TRBJ2-2	TRBD1	TGTGCCAGTAGTATACAGGGACAGGGGGTCACCGCCGGGGAGCTGTTTTTT	CASSIQGQGVTAGELFF
.	TRBV6-9	TRBJ2-3	.	TGTGCCAGCAGTTACCGGGCGGGGGCCACAGATACGCAGTATTTT	CASSYRAGATDTQYF
few	TRBV20-1	TRBJ1-6	TRBD1	TGCAGTGCTAGAGATTTTGACAGGGTTAATTCACCCCTCCACTTT	CSARDFDRVNSPLHF
.	TRBV20-1	TRBJ2-2	.	TGCAGTGCTAGTGTCAGGGGTGGCACCGGGGAGCTGTTTTTT	CSASVRGGTGELFF
few	TRBV24-1	TRBJ1-2	.	TGTGCCACCAGTGATTCACCCGGAGGCGGCTACACCTTC	CATSDSPGGGYTF
many	TRBV7-9	TRBJ2-1	.	TGTGCCAGCAGCTTCATAGCCATCAGCTCCTACAATGAGCAGTTCTTC	CASSFIAISSYNEQFF
few	TRBV19	TRBJ1-2	.	TGTGCCAGTAGTATAACGGCAGGAAGGGGGGAAGGCTACACCTTC	CASSITAGRGEGYTF
few	TRBV19	TRBJ1-2	TRBD1	TGTGCCAGTAGCCTGGGGACAGGAGCCTCCTATGGCTACACCTTC	CASSLGTGASYGYTF
.	TRBV5-1	TRBJ2-3	.	TGCGCCAGCAGCTTGGTCCGTGGACAGATCCCTCACACAGATACGCAGTATTTT	CASSLVRGQIPHTDTQYF
.	TRBV28	TRBJ2-5	TRBD2	TGTGCCAGCAGTTCCGGGGGGGGGGAGGAGACCCAGTACTTC	CASSSGGGEETQYF
.	TRBV2	TRBJ1-3	TRBD1	TGTGCCAACAGAGGGACAGCTGGAAACACCATATATTTT	CANRGTAGNTIYF
many	TRBV5-1	TRBJ2-7	.	TGCGCCAGCAGCTTGGCCGCCACCTACGAGCAGTACTTC	CASSLAATYEQYF
few	TRBV5-4	TRBJ1-1	.	TGTGCCAGCAGCTTGTCGGGACGGAGGGGGGCTTTCTTT	CASSLSGRRGAFF
few	TRBV7-9	TRBJ1-2	.	TGTGCCAGCAGCTTAGGTATTCCCGGCTACACCTTC	CASSLGIPGYTF
many	TRBV11-2	TRBJ1-2	.	TGTGCCAGCAGTATCGTCCCTCAGTCTAACTATGGCTACACCTTC	CASSIVPQSNYGYTF
.	TRBV19	TRBJ2-5	TRBD1	TGTGCCAGTAGTATAGGGCCGGGACAGCCAGAGACCCAGTACTTC	CASSIGPGQPETQYF
.	TRBV20-1	TRBJ2-1	.	TGCAGTGCTCCAGACAAAGGATACAATGAGCAGTTCTTC	CSAPDKGYNEQFF
.	TRBV11-2	TRBJ1-1	.	TGTGCCAGCAGCGCCGACATGGGGTTAACTTTGAACACTGAAGCTTTCTTT	CASSADMGLTLNTEAFF
few	TRBV20-1	TRBJ2-1	.	TGCAGTGCTAGAGATCGGTTAGCGGCCTGGGGTGAGCAGTTCTTC	CSARDRLAAWGEQFF
many	TRBV2	TRBJ1-1	.	TGTGCCAGCACCCAAAGGTGGGCAGGAAACCGAGAAGCTTTCTTT	CASTQRWAGNREAFF
many	TRBV6-5	TRBJ1-6	.	TGTGCCAGCAGTTACTCGACAGGCAGGGGCAATTCACCCCTCCACTTT	CASSYSTGRGNSPLHF
few	TRBV28	TRBJ1-3	TRBD1	TGTGCCAGCAGACCACTACAGGGGGCTGGAAACATCATATATTTT	CASRPLQGAGNIIYF
.	TRBV3-1	TRBJ1-2	TRBD1	TGTGCCAGCAGCCGCGGTAGAGGGACAGGGTTAAACTATGGCTACACCTTC	CASSRGRGTGLNYGYTF
few	TRBV11-3	TRBJ2-7	TRBD1	TGTGCCAGCAGCCCGGGGACAGATTCTTACGAGCAGTACTTC	CASSPGTDSYEQYF
many	TRBV14	TRBJ2-5	.	TGTGCCAGCAGCCAAAGGCTAGACGGGACCCAGTACTTC	CASSQRLDGTQYF
.	TRBV27	TRBJ1-3	.	TGTGCCAGCAGTTTAGTGGGGGCGGCAGGAAACACCATATATTTT	CASSLVGAAGNTIYF
.	TRBV7-9	TRBJ1-6	.	TGTGCCAGCATCCACGGGCCCGCGGGTTCACCCCTCCACTTT	CASIHGPAGSPLHF
many	TRBV2	TRBJ2-7	.	TGTGCCAGCAGCGCTCTGGCGGGGTTGAGCTACGAGCAGTACTTC	CASSALAGLSYEQYF
many	TRBV3-1	TRBJ1-1	.	TGTGCCAGCAGCCAAGCTGTAAGTAGCCCTGAAGCTTTCTTT	CASSQAVSSPEAFF